The TCR beta chain under discussion was sequenced for a study of T cells after yellow fever vaccination. Notes on the study in general: Clones from primary vaccination mostly reappeared after the booster (roughly 95% CD4, approximately 91% CD8). Overall, a small share of clonotypes was seen in both CD4 and CD8 compartments. Faster peaking, at day 5 versus 15, marked a secondary response that was weaker.

The CDR3 runs to 13 residues. In germline, CDR1 is MNHEY, CDR2 SVGEGT. V was cut by 0 bases and J by 4 bases, with 4 bases left in between. Production of TCR cDNA was by 5'RACE template switching, which also added a universal primer site and UMIs. MiXCR, run by TCRdb on the 5' RACE reads, gives a single entry per CDR3 protein. The sample shows fewer than 350,000 distinct CDR3 sequences, around 4% of them seen only once. This clonotype has at least ten counts. Its antigen remains unknown. This receptor was identified in a man aged 18-30 years who received the YFV17D yellow fever vaccine. Here the sequenced sample was PBMCs, taken on the day of the yellow fever booster vaccination. The chain carries TRBV6-2 or TRBV6-3 and TRBJ1-5; no clear D gene. In DNA form, the CDR3 reads TGTGCCAGCAGTTACTCGTTGAATCAGCCCCAGCATTTT. It codes for CASSYSLNQPQHF.